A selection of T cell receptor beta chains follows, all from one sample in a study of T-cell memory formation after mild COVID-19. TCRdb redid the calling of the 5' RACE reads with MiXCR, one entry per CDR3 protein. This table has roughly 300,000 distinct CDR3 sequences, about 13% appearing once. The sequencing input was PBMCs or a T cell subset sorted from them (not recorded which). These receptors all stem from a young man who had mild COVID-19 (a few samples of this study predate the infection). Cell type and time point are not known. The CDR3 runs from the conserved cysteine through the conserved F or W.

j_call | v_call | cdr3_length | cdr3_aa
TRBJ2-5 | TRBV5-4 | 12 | CASSFYQETQYF
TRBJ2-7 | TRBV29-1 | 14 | CSVEGDTFSGEQYF
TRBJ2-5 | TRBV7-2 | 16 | CASSSVTLSGLETQYF
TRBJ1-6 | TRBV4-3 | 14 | CASSQEGANSPLHF
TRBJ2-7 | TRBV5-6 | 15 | CASRSRGQGTYEQYF
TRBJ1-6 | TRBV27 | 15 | CASSLSMGGRSPLHF
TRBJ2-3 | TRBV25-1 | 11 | CASRVADTQYF
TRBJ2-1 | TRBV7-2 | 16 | CASSLKIAGGPDEQFF
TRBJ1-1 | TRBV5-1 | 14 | CASKGNQGDTEAFF
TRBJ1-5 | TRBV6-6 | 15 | CASSSTGLSNQPQHF
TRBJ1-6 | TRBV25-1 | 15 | CASSEETSYNSPLHF
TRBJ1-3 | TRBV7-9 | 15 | CASSAATHSGNTIYF
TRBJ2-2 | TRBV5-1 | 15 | CASSMTGQNTGELFF
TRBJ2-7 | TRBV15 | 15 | CATSRPDRNSYEQYF
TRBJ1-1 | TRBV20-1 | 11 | CSASPGTEAFF
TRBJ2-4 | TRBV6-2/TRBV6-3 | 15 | CAYGPGQAIKVFQYF
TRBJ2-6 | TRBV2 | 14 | CASKGTAGANVLTF
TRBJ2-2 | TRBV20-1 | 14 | CSAPQPQKTGELFF
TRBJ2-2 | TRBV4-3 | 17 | CASSQDPSGTNTGELFF
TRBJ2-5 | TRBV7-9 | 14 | CASSNLGLRETQYF
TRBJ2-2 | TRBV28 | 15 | CASSLLYRGFGELFF
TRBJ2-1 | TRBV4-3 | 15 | CASRHLVTPYNEQFF
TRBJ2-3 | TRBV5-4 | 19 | CASSPAMIAGGSVPDTQYF